This entry is about one T cell receptor beta chain. Germline V gene sequence: CDR1 SQVTM, CDR2 ANQGSEA. V was clipped by 5 bases and J by 2 bases; unmatched bases: 8. There are 14 residues in the CDR3. The data were taken from a study of blood T cell repertoires in COVID-19. Across the study: From the United States, Italy and Spain came samples of acute and convalescent COVID-19. The cDNA or gDNA used as material had been derived from T cells, B-cell-depleted T cells, or PBMCs.

How the authors handled the data: Nucleated cell number was recorded as an estimate derived from reference gene primer amplification. The repertoire was sequenced with immunoSEQ multiplex PCR; TCRdb's copy has only in-frame clones and lacks some. V and J calls and clone size follow that table, whereas D and trimming were derived from the DNA. This repertoire shows fewer than 250,000 clones, 83% found once; its top ten account for about 2.5%. The J gene is TRBJ2-7, the V gene TRBV29-1; TRBD1 matches 8 bases. The sample taken for sequencing was peripheral blood. This TCR came from a woman aged 40 to 49 with active or convalescent COVID-19. This CDR3 reads CSVPDRGGPYEQYF. In DNA form, the CDR3 reads TGCAGCGTTCCCGACAGGGGTGGCCCCTACGAGCAGTACTTC.